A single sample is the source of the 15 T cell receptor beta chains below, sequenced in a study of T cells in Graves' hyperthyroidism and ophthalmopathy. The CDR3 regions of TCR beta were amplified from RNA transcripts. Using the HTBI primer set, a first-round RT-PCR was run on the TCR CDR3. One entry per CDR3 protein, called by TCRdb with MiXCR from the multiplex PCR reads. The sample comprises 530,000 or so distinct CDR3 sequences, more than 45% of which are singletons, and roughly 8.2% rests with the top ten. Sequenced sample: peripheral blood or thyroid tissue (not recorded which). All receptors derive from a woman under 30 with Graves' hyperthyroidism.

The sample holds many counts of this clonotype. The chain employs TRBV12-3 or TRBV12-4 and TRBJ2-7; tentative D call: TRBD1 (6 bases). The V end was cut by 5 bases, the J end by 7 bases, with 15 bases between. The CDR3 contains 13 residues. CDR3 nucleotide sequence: TGTGCCAGCAGTCGGACAGCCCCCGGGGAGCAGTACTTC. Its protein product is CASSRTAPGEQYF.

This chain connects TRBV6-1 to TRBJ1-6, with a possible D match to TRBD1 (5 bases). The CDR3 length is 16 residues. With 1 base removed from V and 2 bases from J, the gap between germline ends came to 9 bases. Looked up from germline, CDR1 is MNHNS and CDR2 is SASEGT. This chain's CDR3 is CASSEDRGAYNSPLHF. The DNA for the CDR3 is TGTGCCAGCAGTGAAGATAGGGGCGCCTATAATTCACCCCTCCACTTT.

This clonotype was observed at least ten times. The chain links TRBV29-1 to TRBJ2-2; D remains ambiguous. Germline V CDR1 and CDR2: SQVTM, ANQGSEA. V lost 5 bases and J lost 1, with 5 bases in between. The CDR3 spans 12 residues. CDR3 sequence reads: CSVPRNTGELFF. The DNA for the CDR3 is TGCAGCGTTCCCCGGAACACCGGGGAGCTGTTTTTT.

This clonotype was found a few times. As DNA, the CDR3 is TGTGCCAGCGTTTCCATTTTGGCCAGAACCTACGAGCAGTACTTC. Its protein is CASVSILARTYEQYF. The chain is built from TRBV6-5 and TRBJ2-7, with D hard to call. Germline V CDR1 and CDR2: MNHEY, SVGAGI. Trimming removed 8 bases from V and 2 bases from J, with 19 bases in between. The CDR3 covers 15 residues.

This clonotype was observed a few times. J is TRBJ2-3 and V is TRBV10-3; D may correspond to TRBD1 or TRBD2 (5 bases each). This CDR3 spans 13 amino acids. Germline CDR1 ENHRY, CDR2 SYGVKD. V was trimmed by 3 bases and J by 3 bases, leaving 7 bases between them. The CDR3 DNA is TGTGCCATCAGTGACGGGGCTACAGATACGCAGTATTTT. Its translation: CAISDGATDTQYF.

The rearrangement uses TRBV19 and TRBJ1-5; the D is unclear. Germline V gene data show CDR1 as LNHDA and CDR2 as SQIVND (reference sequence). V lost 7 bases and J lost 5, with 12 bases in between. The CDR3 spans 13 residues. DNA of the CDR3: TGTGCCAGTATCAAGGGCACTGATCAGCCCCAGCATTTT. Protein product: CASIKGTDQPQHF.

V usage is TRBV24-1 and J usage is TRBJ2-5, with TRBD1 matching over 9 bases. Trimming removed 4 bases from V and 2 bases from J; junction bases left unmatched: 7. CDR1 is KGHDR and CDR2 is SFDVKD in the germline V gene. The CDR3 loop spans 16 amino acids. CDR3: CATSDALGQGQETQYF. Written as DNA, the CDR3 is TGTGCCACCAGTGACGCACTGGGACAGGGTCAAGAGACCCAGTACTTC.

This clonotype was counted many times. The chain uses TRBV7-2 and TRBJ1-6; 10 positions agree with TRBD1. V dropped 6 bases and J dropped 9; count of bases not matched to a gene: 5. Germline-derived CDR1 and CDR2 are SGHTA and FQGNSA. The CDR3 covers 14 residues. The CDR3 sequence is CASSRQGASSPLHF. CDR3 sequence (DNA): TGTGCCAGCAGTCGACAGGGGGCCTCTTCACCCCTCCACTTT. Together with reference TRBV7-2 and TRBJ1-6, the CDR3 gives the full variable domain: GAGVSQSPSNKVTEKGKDVELRCDPISGHTALYWYRQSLGQGLEFLIYFQGNSAPDKSGLPSDRFSAERTGGSVSTLTIQRTQQEDSAVYLCASSRQGASSPLHFGNGTRLTVT.

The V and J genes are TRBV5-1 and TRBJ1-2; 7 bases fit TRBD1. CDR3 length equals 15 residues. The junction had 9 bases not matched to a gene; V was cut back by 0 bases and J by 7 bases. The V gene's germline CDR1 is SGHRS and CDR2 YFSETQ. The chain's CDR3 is CASSLGTLTGLGYTF. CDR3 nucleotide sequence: TGCGCCAGCAGCTTGGGAACCCTGACAGGGCTTGGCTACACCTTC.

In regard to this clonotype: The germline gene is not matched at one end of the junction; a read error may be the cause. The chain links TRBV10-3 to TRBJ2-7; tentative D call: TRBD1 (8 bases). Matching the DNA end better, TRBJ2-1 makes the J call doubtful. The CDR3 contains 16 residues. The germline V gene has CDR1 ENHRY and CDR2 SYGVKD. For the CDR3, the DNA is TGTGCCATCAGTGGGGAGGGACAGGCTACCTACAGTGAGCAGTTCTTC. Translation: CAISGEGQATYSEQFF.

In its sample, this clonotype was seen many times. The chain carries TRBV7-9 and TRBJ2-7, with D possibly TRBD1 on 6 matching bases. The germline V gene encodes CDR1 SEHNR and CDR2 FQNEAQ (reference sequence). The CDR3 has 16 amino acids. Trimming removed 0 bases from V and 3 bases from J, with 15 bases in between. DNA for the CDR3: TGTGCCAGCAGCTTAGCATATTTGGGACAACTCTACGAGCAGTACTTC. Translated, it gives CASSLAYLGQLYEQYF.

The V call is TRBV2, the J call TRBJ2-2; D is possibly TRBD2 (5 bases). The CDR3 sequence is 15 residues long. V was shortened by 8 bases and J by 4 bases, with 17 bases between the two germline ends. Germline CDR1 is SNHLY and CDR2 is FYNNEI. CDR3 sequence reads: CASQVSGSGTGELFF. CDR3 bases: TGTGCCAGCCAAGTCTCGGGGAGCGGCACCGGGGAGCTGTTTTTT.

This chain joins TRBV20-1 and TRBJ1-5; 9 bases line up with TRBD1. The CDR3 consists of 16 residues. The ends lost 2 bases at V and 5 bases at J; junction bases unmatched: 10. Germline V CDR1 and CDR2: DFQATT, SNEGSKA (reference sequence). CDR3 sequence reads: CSARLAGTGYHQPQHF. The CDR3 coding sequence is TGCAGTGCTAGACTAGCCGGGACAGGGTATCATCAGCCCCAGCATTTT.

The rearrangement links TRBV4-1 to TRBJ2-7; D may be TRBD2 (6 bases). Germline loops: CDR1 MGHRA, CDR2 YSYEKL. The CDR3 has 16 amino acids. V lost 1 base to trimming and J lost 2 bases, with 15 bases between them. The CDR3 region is CASSQAGLISTYEQYF. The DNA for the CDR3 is TGCGCCAGCAGCCAAGCCGGACTAATTTCCACCTACGAGCAGTACTTC.

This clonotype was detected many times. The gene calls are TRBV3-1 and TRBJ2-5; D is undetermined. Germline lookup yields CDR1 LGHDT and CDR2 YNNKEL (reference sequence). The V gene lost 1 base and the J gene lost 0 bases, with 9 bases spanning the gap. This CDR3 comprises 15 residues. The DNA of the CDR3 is TGTGCCAGCAGCCAAGTCGGCACAGACCAAGAGACCCAGTACTTC. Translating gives CASSQVGTDQETQYF.